A single sample is the source of the 5 T cell receptor beta chains below, sequenced in a study of OX40 agonist ivuxolimab in advanced cancers. Libraries were prepared by immunoSEQ multiplex PCR; TCRdb keeps only in-frame clonotypes and omits some of them. The sample lists 65,000 to 85,000 clones; about 86% were seen once. Sequences were derived from CD4+ or CD8+ T cells sorted from blood, sampled in a trial of the OX40 agonist ivuxolimab. Receptors originate from an adult with an advanced solid tumor such as melanoma, head and neck, liver or kidney cancer.

CDR3 region: CASSSRGDPADTQYF. DNA of the CDR3: TGTGCCAGCAGCAGCCGGGGCGATCCAGCAGATACGCAGTATTTT. The rearrangement links TRBV7-9 to TRBJ2-3; D may correspond to TRBD1 or TRBD2 (5 bases each). Germline CDR1 reads SEHNR; CDR2 reads FQNEAQ (reference sequence). This CDR3 contains 15 residues. Trimming shortened V by 5 bases and J by 4 bases, and 16 bases separated the two germline ends.

The chain combines TRBV6-4 with TRBJ1-5, with no clear D. CDR1 is MRHNA, CDR2 SNTAGT, per germline. The CDR3 has 13 residues. V was clipped by 2 bases and J by 1 base, with 3 bases between them. CDR3: CASSDKSNQPQHF. In DNA, the CDR3 is TGTGCCAGCAGTGACAAAAGCAATCAGCCCCAGCATTTT.

V and J are TRBV6-6 and TRBJ2-4; D ambiguous. The germline V and J ends were trimmed by 2 bases and 4 bases, with 3 bases remaining between them. Germline-derived CDR1 and CDR2 are MNHNY and SVGAGI (reference sequence). This CDR3 is 12 amino acids long. The CDR3 nucleotides read TGTGCCAGCAGTTACCTTAAAAACATTCAGTACTTC. This sequence encodes CASSYLKNIQYF.

The V and J genes are TRBV7-9 and TRBJ2-5, with 9 bases matching TRBD1. Germline V gene data show CDR1 as SEHNR and CDR2 as FQNEAQ (reference sequence). CDR3 length: 13 residues. The V and J ends lost 11 bases and 5 bases, in that order; junction bases with no gene match: 9. The CDR3 bases are TGTGCCGACCGGGACAGGGAAGGCGAGACCCAGTACTTC. As protein: CADRDREGETQYF.

This chain joins TRBV7-2 and TRBJ2-4, with 9 bases that match TRBD1. The trim removed 5 bases at V and 4 bases at J, leaving 6 bases unmatched. Germline V CDR1 and CDR2: SGHTA, FQGNSA. The CDR3 is 15 amino acids. Here the CDR3 DNA reads TGTGCCAGCAGCCCCAGAGGACAGGGGAAAAACATTCAGTACTTC. Protein: CASSPRGQGKNIQYF.